The present entry profiles one T cell receptor (beta chain) with its context. The source of the sample is a study of blood T cell repertoires in COVID-19. The CDR3 length is 15 residues. Germline values: CDR1 LNHDA, CDR2 SQIVND (reference sequence). V lost 3 bases, J lost 1 base, and 12 bases lay in between. Using immunoSEQ multiplex PCR, the repertoire was profiled, and TCRdb retains in-frame clones only, with some absent. The sample shows roughly 50,000 clones, approximately 84% of them seen only once. Sequencing was done on a sample of peripheral blood. The V and J genes are TRBV19 and TRBJ1-2; D is undetermined. This clonotype was obtained from an elderly woman with COVID-19, enrolled during active disease. This CDR3 reads CASSILRDHNYGYTF. As DNA, the CDR3 is TGTGCCAGTAGTATTTTGAGGGATCATAACTATGGCTACACCTTC.